This T cell receptor beta chain originates from a study of human T cells and chemical hapten exposure. Study results and limitations: Controls formed significantly fewer large CDR3 similarity clusters than expanded TCRs did. PT1 expanded TCR counts correlated positively with patch test score.

Stated time point: pre-sensitization, week 0. Specified treatment: therapeutic diphenylcyclopropenone sensitization with weekly scalp DPC. The authors' total RNA extraction used unfractionated whole blood. This clonotype was seen ten or more times. What it binds is not known. With 1 base removed from V and 1 base from J, the gap between germline ends came to 11 bases. This CDR3 is 15 amino acids long. Germline V gives CDR1 SGHRS, CDR2 YFSETQ. In the library, unique molecular identifiers were attached to individual cDNA molecules. TCRdb independently ran MiXCR on the RACE reads; one entry per CDR3 protein. The sample has tens of thousands of distinct CDR3 sequences; around 12% are singletons.

The chain couples TRBV5-1 to TRBJ1-1; D gene unclear. The clonotype comes from a middle-aged woman with alopecia areata. Some clones in this sample may be carry-over from other donors' samples. Sequenced here: whole blood, sampled in connection with sensitization to the hapten diphenylcyclopropenone (DPC). The CDR3 protein is CASSLRAGGNTEAFF. The CDR3 DNA reads as TGCGCCAGCAGCTTGCGGGCAGGAGGGAACACTGAAGCTTTCTTT.